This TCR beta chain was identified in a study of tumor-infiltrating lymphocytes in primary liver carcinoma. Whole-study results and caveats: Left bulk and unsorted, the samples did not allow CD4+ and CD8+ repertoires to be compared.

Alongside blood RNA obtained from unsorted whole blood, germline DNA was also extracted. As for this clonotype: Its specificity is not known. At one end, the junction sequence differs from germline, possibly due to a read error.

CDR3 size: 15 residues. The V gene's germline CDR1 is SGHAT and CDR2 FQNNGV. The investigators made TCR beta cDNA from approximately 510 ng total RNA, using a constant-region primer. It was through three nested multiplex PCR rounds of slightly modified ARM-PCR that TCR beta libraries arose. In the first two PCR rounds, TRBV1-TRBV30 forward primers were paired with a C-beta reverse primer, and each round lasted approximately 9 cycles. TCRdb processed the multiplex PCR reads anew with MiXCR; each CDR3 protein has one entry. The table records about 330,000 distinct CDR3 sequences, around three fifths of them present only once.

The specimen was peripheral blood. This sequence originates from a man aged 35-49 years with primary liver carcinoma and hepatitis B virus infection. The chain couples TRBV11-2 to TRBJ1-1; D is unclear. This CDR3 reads CASSLVGRANAEALF. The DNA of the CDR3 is TGTGCCAGCAGCTTAGTGGGGAGGGCCAACGCTGAAGCTCTCTTT. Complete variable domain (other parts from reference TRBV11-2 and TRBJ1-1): EAGVAQSPRYKIIEKRQSVAFWCNPISGHATLYWYQQILGQGPKLLIQFQNNGVVDDSQLPKDRFSAERLKGVDSTLKIQPAKLEDSAVYLCASSLVGRANAEALFGQGTRLTVV.